The source of this T cell receptor (beta chain) is a study of blood T cells in healthy people across ages. Study summary: Per two T cells, template switching captured roughly one barcoded beta molecule.

A second PCR of roughly 7 to 11 cycles used a sample-barcoded 5' primer and a J-beta primer mix. TCRdb redid the calling of the 5' RACE reads with MiXCR, one entry per CDR3 protein. The data contain roughly 800,000 distinct CDR3 sequences, around half of them singletons. Donor samples were obtained from healthy Caucasian individuals from Russia, aged 6 to 90. From germline, CDR1 is SGHTA and CDR2 FQGNSA. The CDR3 consists of 17 residues. Sequencing was performed on blood. The chain recombines TRBV7-2 with TRBJ2-7; 9 nucleotides agree with TRBD1. The DNA matches TRBJ2-5 better at its end, which makes the J call doubtful. The TCR was taken from a man at least 80 years old in good health. This CDR3 is CASSLVTGGEVRGTQYF. The CDR3 DNA reads as TGTGCCAGCAGCTTAGTTACAGGGGGCGAGGTTAGAGGGACCCAGTACTTC.